This T cell receptor beta chain was captured by sequencing in a study of patients and donors after allogeneic stem cell transplantation. Each CDR3 protein is one row after TCRdb ran MiXCR on the RT-PCR reads. The data contain hundreds of thousands of distinct CDR3 sequences, roughly two fifths of them singletons. This CDR3 spans 17 amino acids. CDR1 and CDR2 from the germline V gene are MNHEY and SVGAGI. V shed 0 bases and J shed 0 bases, with 14 bases lying between them. V and J are TRBV6-5 and TRBJ1-2; D is possibly TRBD1 (5 bases). The receptor was derived from a human donor who was either an allogeneic HSCT recipient or a stem cell or donor lymphocyte infusion donor (not recorded which). It is not recorded whose cells these are; they may come from a transplant donor. Sequenced input: blood, either unsorted or a sorted T cell fraction (not recorded which). Here the CDR3 DNA reads TGTGCCAGCAGTTACTCCCCCCGGGGGGTTTCTAACTATGGCTACACCTTC. Encoded protein: CASSYSPRGVSNYGYTF.